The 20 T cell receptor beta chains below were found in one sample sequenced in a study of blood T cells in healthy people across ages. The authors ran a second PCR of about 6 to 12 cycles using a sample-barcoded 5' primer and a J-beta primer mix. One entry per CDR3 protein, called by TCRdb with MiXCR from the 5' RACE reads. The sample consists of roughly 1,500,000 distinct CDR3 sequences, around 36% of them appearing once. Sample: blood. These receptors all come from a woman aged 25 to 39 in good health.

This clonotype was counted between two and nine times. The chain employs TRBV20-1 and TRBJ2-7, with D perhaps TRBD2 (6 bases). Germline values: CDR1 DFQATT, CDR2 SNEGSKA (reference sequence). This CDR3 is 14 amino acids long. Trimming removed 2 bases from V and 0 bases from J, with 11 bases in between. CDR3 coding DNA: TGCAGTGCTAGACCCCTGACTAGCTCCTACGAGCAGTACTTC. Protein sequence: CSARPLTSSYEQYF.

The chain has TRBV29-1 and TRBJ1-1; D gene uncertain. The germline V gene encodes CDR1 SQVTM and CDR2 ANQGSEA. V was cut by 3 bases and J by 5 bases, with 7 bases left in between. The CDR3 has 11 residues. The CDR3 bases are TGCAGCGTTGAGAGGTCGACTGAAGCTTTCTTT. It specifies CSVERSTEAFF. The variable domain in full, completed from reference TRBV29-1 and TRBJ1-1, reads SAVISQKPSRDICQRGTSLTIQCQVDSQVTMMFWYRQQPGQSLTLIATANQGSEATYESGFVIDKFPISRPNLTFSTLTVSNMSPEDSSIYLCSVERSTEAFFGQGTRLTVV.

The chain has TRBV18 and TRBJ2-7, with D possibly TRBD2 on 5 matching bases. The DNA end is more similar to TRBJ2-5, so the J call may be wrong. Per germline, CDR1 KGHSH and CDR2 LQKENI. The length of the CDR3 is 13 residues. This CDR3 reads CASSPGPSETQYF. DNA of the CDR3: TGTGCCAGCTCACCCGGACCTAGCGAGACCCAGTACTTC.

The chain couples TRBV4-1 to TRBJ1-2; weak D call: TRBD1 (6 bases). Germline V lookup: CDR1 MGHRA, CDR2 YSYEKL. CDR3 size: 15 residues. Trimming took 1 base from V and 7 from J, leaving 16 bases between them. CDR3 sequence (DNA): TGCGCCAGCAGCCAAGGTGGAGAGGGGGGAGCTGGCTACACCTTC. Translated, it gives CASSQGGEGGAGYTF.

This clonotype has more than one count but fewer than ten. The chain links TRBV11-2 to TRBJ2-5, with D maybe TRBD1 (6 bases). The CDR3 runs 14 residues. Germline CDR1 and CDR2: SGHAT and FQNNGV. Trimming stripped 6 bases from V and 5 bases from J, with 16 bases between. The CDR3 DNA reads TGTGCCAGCAGGACAGGTCATTATCTGGAGACCCAGTACTTC. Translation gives CASRTGHYLETQYF.

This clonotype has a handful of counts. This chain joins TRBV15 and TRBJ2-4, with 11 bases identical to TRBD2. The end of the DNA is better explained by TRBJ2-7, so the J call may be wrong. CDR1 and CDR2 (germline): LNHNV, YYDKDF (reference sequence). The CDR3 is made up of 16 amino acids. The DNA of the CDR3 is TGTGCCACCAGCAGAACCTTAGCGGGAGGGCCCTACGAGCAGTACTTC. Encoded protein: CATSRTLAGGPYEQYF.

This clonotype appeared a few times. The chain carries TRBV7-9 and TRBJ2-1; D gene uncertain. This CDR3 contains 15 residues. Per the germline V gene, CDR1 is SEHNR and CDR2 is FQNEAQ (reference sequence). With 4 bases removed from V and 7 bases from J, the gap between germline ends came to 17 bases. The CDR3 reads CASSSHFLGGNEQFF. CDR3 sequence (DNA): TGTGCCAGCAGCTCTCATTTCCTAGGTGGTAATGAGCAGTTCTTC. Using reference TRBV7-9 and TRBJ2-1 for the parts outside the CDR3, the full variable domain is DTGVSQNPRHKITKRGQNVTFRCDPISEHNRLYWYRQTLGQGPEFLTYFQNEAQLEKSRLLSDRFSAERPKGSFSTLEIQRTEQGDSAMYLCASSSHFLGGNEQFFGPGTRLTVL.

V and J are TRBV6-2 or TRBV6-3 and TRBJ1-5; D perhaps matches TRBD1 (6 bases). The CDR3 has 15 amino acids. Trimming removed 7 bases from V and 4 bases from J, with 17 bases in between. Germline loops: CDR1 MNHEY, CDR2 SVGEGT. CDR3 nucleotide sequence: TGTGCCAGCAATCCGCGGGGGGACACTAATCAGCCCCAGCATTTT. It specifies CASNPRGDTNQPQHF.

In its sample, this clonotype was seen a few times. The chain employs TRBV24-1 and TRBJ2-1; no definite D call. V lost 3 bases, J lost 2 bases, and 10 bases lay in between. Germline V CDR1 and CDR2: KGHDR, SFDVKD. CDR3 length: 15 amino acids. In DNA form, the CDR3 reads TGTGCCACCAGTGATAACAGCCCAGCCTACAATGAGCAGTTCTTC. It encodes CATSDNSPAYNEQFF.

The CDR3 loop is CASSLWRGQGASGNTIYF. The DNA of the CDR3 is TGTGCCAGCAGCTTATGGCGGGGACAGGGGGCGTCTGGAAACACCATATATTTT. This chain connects TRBV7-2 to TRBJ1-3; TRBD1 matches at 12 bases. This CDR3 region has 18 residues. The germline V gene has CDR1 SGHTA and CDR2 FQGNSA. V gave up 2 bases and J gave up 1 base; unmatched junction bases: 6.

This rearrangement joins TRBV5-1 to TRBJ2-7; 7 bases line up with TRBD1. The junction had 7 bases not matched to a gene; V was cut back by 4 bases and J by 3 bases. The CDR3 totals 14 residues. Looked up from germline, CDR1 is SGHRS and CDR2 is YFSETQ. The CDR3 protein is CASSQTTGLYEQYF. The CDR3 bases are TGCGCCAGCAGCCAAACGACAGGGCTCTACGAGCAGTACTTC.

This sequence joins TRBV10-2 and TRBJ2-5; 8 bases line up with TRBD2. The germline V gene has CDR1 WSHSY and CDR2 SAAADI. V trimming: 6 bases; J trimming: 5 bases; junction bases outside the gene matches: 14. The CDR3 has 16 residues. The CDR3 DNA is TGCGCCAGCAGCCCCATCGGGGTAGCGGGGATGGAGACCCAGTACTTC. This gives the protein CASSPIGVAGMETQYF.

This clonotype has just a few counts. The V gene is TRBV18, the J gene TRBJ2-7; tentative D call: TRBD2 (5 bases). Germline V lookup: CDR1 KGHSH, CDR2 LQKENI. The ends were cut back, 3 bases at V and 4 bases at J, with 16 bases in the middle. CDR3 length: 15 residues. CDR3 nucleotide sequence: TGTGCCAGCTCACCCCAGCCCAGTTCGGGGTACGAGCAGTACTTC. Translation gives CASSPQPSSGYEQYF.

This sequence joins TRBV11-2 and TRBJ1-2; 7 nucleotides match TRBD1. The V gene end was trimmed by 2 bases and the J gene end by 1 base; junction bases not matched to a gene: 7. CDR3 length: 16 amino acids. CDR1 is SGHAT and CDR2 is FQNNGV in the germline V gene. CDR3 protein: CASSLSTGAFNYGYTF. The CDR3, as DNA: TGTGCCAGCAGCTTAAGCACAGGGGCGTTTAACTATGGCTACACCTTC.

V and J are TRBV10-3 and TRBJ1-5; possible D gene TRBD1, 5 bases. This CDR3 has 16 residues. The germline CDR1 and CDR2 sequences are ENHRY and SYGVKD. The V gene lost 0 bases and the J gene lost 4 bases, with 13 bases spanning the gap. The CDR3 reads CAISESSPGGNQPQHF. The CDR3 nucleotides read TGTGCCATCAGTGAGTCCAGTCCCGGGGGAAATCAGCCCCAGCATTTT.

CDR3 DNA sequence: TGCGCCAGCAGCTTGGACGAGGGCCGTTACAATGAGCAGTTCTTC. Translation gives CASSLDEGRYNEQFF. This chain uses TRBV5-1 with TRBJ2-1; TRBD2 is a possible D gene (5 bases). V lost 0 bases to trimming and J lost 4 bases, with 11 bases between them. This CDR3 comprises 15 residues. Per germline, CDR1 SGHRS and CDR2 YFSETQ.

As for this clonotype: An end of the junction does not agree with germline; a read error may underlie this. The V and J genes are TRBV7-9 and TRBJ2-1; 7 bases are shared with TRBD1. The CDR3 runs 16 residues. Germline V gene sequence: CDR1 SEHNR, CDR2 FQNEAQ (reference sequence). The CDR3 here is CAGSQPDRDRSNEQFF. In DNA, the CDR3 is TGTGCCGGCAGTCAACCCGACAGGGATCGGTCCAATGAGCAGTTCTTC.

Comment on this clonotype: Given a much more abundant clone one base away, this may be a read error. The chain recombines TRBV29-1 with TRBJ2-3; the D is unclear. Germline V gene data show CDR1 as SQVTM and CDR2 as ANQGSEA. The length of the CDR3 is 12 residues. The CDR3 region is CSVDPATDTRYF. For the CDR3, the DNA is TGCAGCGTTGACCCAGCCACAGATACGCGGTATTTT.

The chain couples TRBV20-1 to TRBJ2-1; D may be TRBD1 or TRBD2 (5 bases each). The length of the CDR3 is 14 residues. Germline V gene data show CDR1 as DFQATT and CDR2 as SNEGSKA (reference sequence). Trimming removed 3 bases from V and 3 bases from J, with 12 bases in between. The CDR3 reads CSARGDLIYNEQFF. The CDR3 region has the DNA TGCAGTGCTAGGGGGGACCTCATCTACAATGAGCAGTTCTTC.

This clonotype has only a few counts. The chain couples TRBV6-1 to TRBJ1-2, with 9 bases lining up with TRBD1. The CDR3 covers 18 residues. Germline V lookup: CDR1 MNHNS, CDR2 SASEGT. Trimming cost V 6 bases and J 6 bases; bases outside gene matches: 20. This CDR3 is CASSEPFVTGTGSDGYTF. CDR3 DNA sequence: TGTGCCAGCAGCGAACCGTTTGTAACCGGGACAGGGTCGGATGGCTACACCTTC.